Listed here are 32 T cell receptor beta chains from one sample, sequenced in a study of T cell repertoires in cytomegalovirus infection. From the reads, TCRdb called clonotypes with MiXCR, one entry per CDR3 protein. The table includes roughly 120,000 distinct CDR3 sequences, roughly a third detected once. Antigen specificity for these receptors is unknown. The source material was CD8+ T cells from cultured PBMCs, sampled from culture after CMV antigen stimulation. These receptor sequences come from a human donor in good health (CMV status not recorded). Some clones in this sample may be carry-over from other donors' samples.

The sample holds a few counts of this clonotype. The chain combines TRBV11-1 with TRBJ2-1, with TRBD2 as a possible D gene (5 bases). V was trimmed by 3 bases and J by 7 bases, leaving 13 bases between them. The CDR3 contains 14 residues. Germline V CDR1 and CDR2: SGHAT, FQDESV (reference sequence). The DNA of the CDR3 is TGTGCCAGCAGCTTGTCCCGGGGTAGTAATGAGCAGTTCTTC. Amino acids: CASSLSRGSNEQFF.

This clonotype was counted ten times or more. V and J are TRBV7-6 and TRBJ2-2, with TRBD1 matching 7 bases. The junction had 5 bases not matched to a gene; V was cut back by 4 bases and J by 6 bases. The CDR3 runs to 14 residues. CDR1 and CDR2 from the germline V gene are SGHVS and FNYEAQ. The CDR3, as DNA: TGTGCCAGCAGCTCCGGGACAGACCCCGGGGAGCTGTTTTTT. The encoded protein is CASSSGTDPGELFF.

This chain uses TRBV6-2 or TRBV6-3 with TRBJ2-5; 8 bases are shared with TRBD2. The V segment lost 6 bases and the J segment 5 bases; nucleotides outside the gene matches: 5. The CDR3 consists of 13 residues. Germline values: CDR1 MNHEY, CDR2 SVGEGT. The CDR3 protein is CASSWTSWETQYF. As DNA, the CDR3 is TGTGCCAGCAGCTGGACTAGCTGGGAGACCCAGTACTTC.

The chain carries TRBV7-9 and TRBJ1-2, with 7 bases matching TRBD1. Looked up from germline, CDR1 is SEHNR and CDR2 is FQNEAQ (reference sequence). The length of the CDR3 is 14 residues. Trimming cost V 7 bases and J 0 bases; bases outside gene matches: 5. In DNA form, the CDR3 reads TGTGCCAGCACCCGCGACAGGGCTAACTATGGCTACACCTTC. As protein: CASTRDRANYGYTF.

The J gene is TRBJ2-7, the V gene TRBV27; TRBD2 is a possible D gene (6 bases). There are 12 residues in the CDR3. V lost 6 bases and J lost 0, with 6 bases in between. CDR1 is MNHEY, CDR2 SMNVEV, per germline (reference sequence). This CDR3 is CASREGSYEQYF. The CDR3 bases are TGTGCCAGCAGGGAGGGCTCCTACGAGCAGTACTTC.

CDR3 loop: CASGGGQGITDTQYF. DNA of the CDR3: TGTGCTAGTGGAGGAGGACAGGGGATCACAGATACGCAGTATTTT. The chain joins TRBV12-5 to TRBJ2-3; TRBD1 matches 9 bases. CDR3 length: 15 amino acids. CDR1 and CDR2 from the germline V gene are LGHNT and FRNRAP. J was trimmed by 2 bases and V by 6 bases; bases with no gene match: 6.

This clonotype came up a few times. The chain links TRBV7-6 to TRBJ2-7; D is uncertain. Germline V gene sequence: CDR1 SGHVS, CDR2 FNYEAQ. The CDR3 has 15 residues. The ends were cut back, 5 bases at V and 0 bases at J, with 14 bases in the middle. The CDR3 region has the DNA TGTGCCAGCAGCGGCGGTTCGGAGAGCTCCTACGAGCAGTACTTC. Translation gives CASSGGSESSYEQYF.

The chain links TRBV19 to TRBJ1-2; D is uncertain. The V gene's germline CDR1 is LNHDA and CDR2 SQIVND (reference sequence). The V gene lost 3 bases and the J gene lost 4 bases, with 9 bases spanning the gap. The CDR3 is 13 amino acids. The CDR3 DNA reads as TGTGCCAGTAGTATTGGAGGGTCCTATGGCTACACCTTC. Translated, it gives CASSIGGSYGYTF.

This clonotype was counted a few times. This chain links TRBV4-1 with TRBJ1-4; maybe TRBD1 (5 bases). The germline gives CDR1 MGHRA, CDR2 YSYEKL. The CDR3 loop spans 15 amino acids. V lost 3 bases and J 10 bases, leaving 18 bases between the germline ends. CDR3 coding DNA: TGCGCCAGCAGCCATCGAAAGGGGAGCAGAGGAAAACTGTTTTTT. It encodes CASSHRKGSRGKLFF.

In DNA form, the CDR3 reads TGTGCCAGCACCCAGGGCGGGAACACTGAAGCTTTCTTT. Its translation is CASTQGGNTEAFF. This chain uses TRBV7-9 with TRBJ1-1; perhaps TRBD1 as D (5 bases). Deletions cut 7 bases from V and 1 base from J, with 10 bases between. The CDR3 has 13 residues. Germline loops: CDR1 SEHNR, CDR2 FQNEAQ (reference sequence).

The chain links TRBV15 to TRBJ2-1; D is possibly TRBD1 or TRBD2 (5 bases each). V was shortened by 6 bases and J by 6 bases, with 21 bases between the two germline ends. Per germline, CDR1 LNHNV and CDR2 YYDKDF (reference sequence). The CDR3 extends over 16 amino acids. This chain's CDR3 is CATSPTGRSLGNEQFF. The CDR3 coding sequence is TGTGCCACCAGTCCCACGGGACGCTCCCTCGGCAATGAGCAGTTCTTC.

The genes are TRBV6-5 and TRBJ1-5; possible D gene TRBD1, 5 bases. Trimming took 7 bases from V and 0 from J, leaving 10 bases between them. Germline CDR1 reads MNHEY; CDR2 reads SVGAGI. This CDR3 contains 14 residues. CDR3 nucleotide sequence: TGTGCCAGCATCGGGGGGGGTAGCAATCAGCCCCAGCATTTT. Protein: CASIGGGSNQPQHF.

The J gene is TRBJ2-7, the V gene TRBV27; D uncertain. Germline V gene lookup returns CDR1 MNHEY and CDR2 SMNVEV (reference sequence). V was trimmed by 9 bases and J by 3 bases, leaving 3 bases between them. The CDR3 is 9 residues long. The CDR3 loop is CASLYEQYF. As DNA, the CDR3 is TGTGCCAGTCTCTACGAGCAGTACTTC.

The chain links TRBV23-1 to TRBJ2-5; no clear D gene. TRBV23-1 belongs to the ORF category, with a function that is uncertain. Trimming pared 2 bases from V and 5 bases from J, leaving 21 bases between. The CDR3 loop spans 17 amino acids. CDR3 in DNA: TGCGCCAGCAGTCAACAACCCCATCCCCGGAAGGTTGAGACCCAGTACTTC. It is translated as CASSQQPHPRKVETQYF.

The J gene is TRBJ1-3, the V gene TRBV7-9; 8 nucleotides agree with TRBD1. The CDR3 has 16 residues. Germline V gene sequence: CDR1 SEHNR, CDR2 FQNEAQ (reference sequence). Trimming at V came to 1 base and at J to 4 bases, leaving 6 bases not matched to a gene. CDR3 sequence: CASSLVETGAGNTIYF. The DNA for the CDR3 is TGTGCCAGCAGCTTAGTCGAGACAGGGGCCGGAAACACCATATATTTT.

The rearrangement links TRBV7-8 to TRBJ1-1, with no clear D. V lost 2 bases, J lost 4 bases, and 11 bases lay in between. Per germline, CDR1 SGHVS and CDR2 FQNEAQ. The CDR3 extends over 14 amino acids. Here the CDR3 DNA reads TGTGCCAGCAGCTTACGGCAGGTTCCCACTGAAGCTTTCTTT. Translation: CASSLRQVPTEAFF.

This clonotype was counted many times. The gene calls are TRBV7-9 and TRBJ1-2, with 7 positions matching TRBD1. This CDR3 has 20 residues. With V trimmed by 5 bases and J by 6 bases, 27 bases remained unmatched. The germline CDR1 and CDR2 sequences are SEHNR and FQNEAQ (reference sequence). CDR3 region: CASSEDRAPRTGHVGDGYTF. The CDR3 region has the DNA TGTGCCAGCAGCGAAGATCGAGCTCCGCGGACAGGACACGTCGGGGATGGCTACACCTTC.

The chain recombines TRBV7-2 with TRBJ1-1; D not resolved. Germline V lookup: CDR1 SGHTA, CDR2 FQGNSA. This CDR3 spans 13 amino acids. Trimming stripped 5 bases from V and 2 bases from J, with 9 bases between. DNA of the CDR3: TGTGCCAGCAGCCTCGTGATTAACACTGAAGCTTTCTTT. Its translation: CASSLVINTEAFF.

This clonotype was found a few times. This sequence joins TRBV28 and TRBJ2-7; TRBD2 matches at 11 bases. From germline, CDR1 is MDHEN and CDR2 SYDVKM. The J segment lost 4 bases and the V segment lost 6 bases, leaving 8 bases of the junction unmatched. CDR3 size: 15 residues. The CDR3 bases are TGTGCCAGCAGACCGACTAGCGGGGTATTATACGAGCAGTACTTC. Its translation: CASRPTSGVLYEQYF.

The chain carries TRBV6-5 and TRBJ2-6, with D maybe TRBD2 (6 bases). This CDR3 is 19 amino acids long. V was cut by 2 bases and J by 0 bases, with 17 bases left in between. In germline, CDR1 is MNHEY, CDR2 SVGAGI. CDR3 DNA: TGTGCCAGCAGTTACCACACGGCGGGGTACGGCTCTGGGGCCAACGTCCTGACTTTC. The encoded protein is CASSYHTAGYGSGANVLTF.

This clonotype appeared a few times. The chain uses TRBV25-1 and TRBJ2-1; TRBD2 matches at 8 bases. Germline V lookup: CDR1 MGHDK, CDR2 SYGVNS. The CDR3 sequence is 14 residues long. The V segment lost 4 bases and the J segment 8 bases; nucleotides outside the gene matches: 7. CDR3 residues: CASSGLAFGDEQFF. Here the CDR3 DNA reads TGTGCCAGCAGTGGACTAGCGTTCGGCGATGAGCAGTTCTTC. Supplemented by reference TRBV25-1 and TRBJ2-1, the full variable domain reads EADIYQTPRYLVIGTGKKITLECSQTMGHDKMYWYQQDPGMELHLIHYSYGVNSTEKGDLSSESTVSRIRTEHFPLTLESARPSHTSQYLCASSGLAFGDEQFFGPGTRLTVL.

In this sample, this clonotype turned up a few times. The chain has TRBV7-4 and TRBJ2-4, with D possibly TRBD1 on 6 matching bases. V lost 4 bases and J 9 bases, leaving 13 bases between the germline ends. Germline CDR1 and CDR2: SGHVT and SQSDAQ. The CDR3 is 13 residues long. The CDR3 DNA reads TGTGCCAGCAGCTCCGGACAGAAGGCCATTCAGTACTTC. It encodes CASSSGQKAIQYF.

This clonotype was seen only a few times. The chain uses TRBV12-3 or TRBV12-4 and TRBJ1-5; a possible D gene is TRBD1 (5 bases). The CDR3 runs to 15 residues. V dropped 3 bases and J dropped 3 bases, with 12 bases sitting between them. This CDR3 reads CASSFITGDNQPQHF. DNA of the CDR3: TGTGCCAGCAGTTTTATCACAGGTGACAATCAGCCCCAGCATTTT.

The rearrangement links TRBV27 to TRBJ1-6; D perhaps matches TRBD1 (6 bases). CDR3 size: 15 residues. Germline V lookup: CDR1 MNHEY, CDR2 SMNVEV (reference sequence). Between the trimmed V and J ends, which lost 6 bases and 7 bases, there was a span of 16 bases. The CDR3 loop is CASSPDQGSNSPLHF. The DNA for the CDR3 is TGTGCCAGCAGCCCCGACCAGGGGAGCAATTCACCCCTCCACTTT.

CDR3 bases: TGTGCCAGCAGAGATCTTTTGAACACTGAAGCTTTCTTT. Protein: CASRDLLNTEAFF. The chain is built from TRBV6-6 and TRBJ1-1; D is unclear. The CDR3 totals 13 residues. CDR1 and CDR2 (germline): MNHNY, SVGAGI (reference sequence). V was trimmed by 6 bases and J by 0 bases, leaving 8 bases between them.

The rearrangement uses TRBV4-3 and TRBJ1-1; D is unclear. This CDR3 has 13 amino acids. Germline CDR1 reads LGHNA; CDR2 reads YSLEER. The CDR3 DNA reads TGCAGCAGCAGCCTGGCGCTGAACACTGAAGCTTTCTTT. Translated, it gives CSSSLALNTEAFF.

This clonotype came up a few times. V and J are TRBV7-6 and TRBJ2-3; maybe TRBD1 (5 bases). The CDR3 runs 14 residues. Germline CDR1 is SGHVS and CDR2 is FNYEAQ. V lost 2 bases and J 3 bases, leaving 9 bases between the germline ends. The CDR3 DNA is TGTGCCAGCAGCTTAATCCAGGGAACAGATACGCAGTATTTT. Translating gives CASSLIQGTDTQYF. The full variable domain, in which reference TRBV7-6 and TRBJ2-3 provide the parts outside the CDR3, is GAGVSQSPRYKVTKRGQDVALRCDPISGHVSLYWYRQALGQGPEFLTYFNYEAQQDKSGLPNDRFSAERPEGSISTLTIQRTEQRDSAMYRCASSLIQGTDTQYFGPGTRLTVL.

This clonotype has just a few counts. The chain links TRBV7-2 to TRBJ2-7, with 12 bases matching TRBD2. The V and J ends lost 5 bases and 2 bases, in that order; junction bases with no gene match: 4. The germline gives CDR1 SGHTA, CDR2 FQGNSA. The CDR3 extends over 15 amino acids. The DNA for the CDR3 is TGTGCCAGCAGCAAACTAGCGGGGGGCGCCTACGAGCAGTACTTC. Translation: CASSKLAGGAYEQYF.

V gene TRBV7-2 combines with J gene TRBJ2-5; 9 bases align to TRBD1. Trimming cost V 4 bases and J 4 bases; bases outside gene matches: 13. The germline gives CDR1 SGHTA, CDR2 FQGNSA. CDR3 length equals 17 residues. The CDR3 DNA is TGTGCCAGCAGCTCCACTGCCGGGACAGGGTTCCCAGAGACCCAGTACTTC. Translated: CASSSTAGTGFPETQYF. The whole variable domain, filled in from reference TRBV7-2 and TRBJ2-5, reads GAGVSQSPSNKVTEKGKDVELRCDPISGHTALYWYRQSLGQGLEFLIYFQGNSAPDKSGLPSDRFSAERTGGSVSTLTIQRTQQEDSAVYLCASSSTAGTGFPETQYFGPGTRLLVL.

The table lists this clonotype with a few counts. The chain uses TRBV28 and TRBJ1-5, with D possibly TRBD1 on 5 matching bases. Trimming took 6 bases from V and 6 from J, leaving 15 bases between them. The CDR3 extends over 14 amino acids. The germline V gene encodes CDR1 MDHEN and CDR2 SYDVKM. The CDR3 spells CASSARGDGQPQHF. Written as DNA, the CDR3 is TGTGCCAGCAGCGCACGGGGGGACGGTCAGCCCCAGCATTTT.

The chain combines TRBV27 with TRBJ1-5, with D uncertain. This CDR3 is built from 14 residues. V lost 3 bases and J 0 bases, leaving 6 bases between the germline ends. In germline, CDR1 is MNHEY, CDR2 SMNVEV (reference sequence). The CDR3: CASSLLASNQPQHF. The CDR3 coding sequence is TGTGCCAGCAGTTTGTTGGCTAGCAATCAGCCCCAGCATTTT.

The rearrangement joins TRBV6-1 to TRBJ2-1; 8 bases fit TRBD1. This CDR3 has 14 amino acids. Germline V gene data show CDR1 as MNHNS and CDR2 as SASEGT. The CDR3 sequence: CSHKTGTGQNEQFF. CDR3 DNA sequence: TGTTCCCACAAAACCGGGACAGGTCAGAATGAGCAGTTCTTC.